The 10 T cell receptor beta chains below come from one sample, sequenced in a study of identical twins. TCRdb called the 5' RACE reads again in MiXCR, with one record for every CDR3 protein. The top ten clones hold roughly 2% of a sample with roughly 290,000 distinct CDR3 sequences, around 8.8% of them seen once. In addition, the sample was reused for a study of yellow fever vaccine responses in identical twins.

What was sequenced was memory (CD45RO+) T cells sorted from blood. These receptors were taken from a woman aged 18-30 years in good health.

This clonotype was seen repeatedly, ten times or more. The chain uses TRBV2 and TRBJ1-1; D remains unclear. The V end was cut by 3 bases, the J end by 4 bases, with 3 bases between. Germline V gene sequence: CDR1 SNHLY, CDR2 FYNNEI. The CDR3 totals 11 residues. The CDR3 reads CASSDSTEAFF. The CDR3 DNA sequence: TGTGCCAGCAGTGATAGCACTGAAGCTTTCTTT.

In this sample, this clonotype turned up a few times. This chain connects TRBV25-1 to TRBJ2-1; 9 nucleotides line up with TRBD2. Trimming took 4 bases from V and 2 from J; bases not matched to a gene: 9. The CDR3 spans 17 residues. The germline CDR1 and CDR2 sequences are MGHDK and SYGVNS. The CDR3 DNA is TGTGCCAGCAGTGGACCCGCGACTAGCGGCACCTACAATGAGCAGTTCTTC. Protein: CASSGPATSGTYNEQFF.

The chain carries TRBV5-6 and TRBJ2-7; D gene ambiguous. This CDR3 is built from 13 residues. Germline V gene lookup returns CDR1 SGHDT and CDR2 YYEEEE. V was pared by 3 bases and J by 0 bases, with 7 bases between. The CDR3 sequence: CASSSEFSYEQYF. Written as DNA, the CDR3 is TGTGCCAGCAGCTCCGAGTTCTCCTACGAGCAGTACTTC.

There are a few counts of this clonotype. This chain links TRBV10-2 with TRBJ1-6; a weak D match, TRBD1 (5 bases). Germline assignment: CDR1 WSHSY and CDR2 SAAADI. V lost 7 bases and J lost 8, with 12 bases in between. This CDR3 is 13 amino acids long. CDR3 sequence reads: CASKLGGDSPLHF. DNA for the CDR3: TGCGCCAGCAAGTTGGGGGGGGATTCACCCCTCCACTTT.

V usage is TRBV5-6 and J usage is TRBJ2-5; the D is unclear. Germline CDR1 and CDR2: SGHDT and YYEEEE. The CDR3 contains 15 residues. The V end was cut by 2 bases, the J end by 4 bases, with 15 bases between. CDR3 bases: TGTGCCAGCAGCTTCGGCACTAATCCGGTAGAGACCCAGTACTTC. Translation gives CASSFGTNPVETQYF.

The chain joins TRBV5-1 to TRBJ2-3; 7 bases match TRBD1. The CDR3 is 17 amino acids. The V gene's germline CDR1 is SGHRS and CDR2 YFSETQ. V shed 4 bases, J shed 0 bases, and the junction held 11 bases outside the gene matches. CDR3 sequence reads: CASSPGQLISSTDTQYF. The CDR3 region has the DNA TGCGCCAGCAGCCCGGGACAGTTGATTAGTAGCACAGATACGCAGTATTTT.

The chain uses TRBV28 and TRBJ2-3; 8 bases match TRBD1. Germline V gene sequence: CDR1 MDHEN, CDR2 SYDVKM. This CDR3 is 17 amino acids long. The V and J ends lost 3 bases and 2 bases, in that order; junction bases with no gene match: 10. The DNA for the CDR3 is TGTGCCAGCAGTTTGTACGCTTCAGGGGGCCCCACAGATACGCAGTATTTT. Encoded protein: CASSLYASGGPTDTQYF.

This clonotype was detected ten times or more. This chain uses TRBV12-3 or TRBV12-4 with TRBJ2-7; weak D call: TRBD2 (5 bases). V dropped 6 bases and J dropped 3 bases, with 12 bases sitting between them. The CDR3 contains 13 residues. CDR3 DNA: TGTGCCAGCAGCTTCAGGACTGACTACGAGCAGTACTTC. Amino acid sequence: CASSFRTDYEQYF.

This clonotype turned up a few times. J is TRBJ2-2 and V is TRBV27; no reliable D call. This CDR3 contains 14 residues. Per germline, CDR1 MNHEY and CDR2 SMNVEV (reference sequence). V was clipped by 7 bases and J by 3 bases, with 12 bases between them. In DNA form, the CDR3 reads TGTGCCAGCACCCACACCCAGGACACCGGGGAGCTGTTTTTT. This translates into CASTHTQDTGELFF.

This clonotype appeared many times. V is TRBV6-1 and J is TRBJ1-1, with 8 bases matching TRBD1. Germline V gene sequence: CDR1 MNHNS, CDR2 SASEGT. The CDR3 consists of 17 residues. Trimming at V came to 6 bases and at J to 4 bases, leaving 16 bases not matched to a gene. The CDR3 region is CASSLQTGESHGTEAFF. Written as DNA, the CDR3 is TGTGCCAGCAGCCTCCAGACAGGGGAAAGTCACGGCACTGAAGCTTTCTTT.